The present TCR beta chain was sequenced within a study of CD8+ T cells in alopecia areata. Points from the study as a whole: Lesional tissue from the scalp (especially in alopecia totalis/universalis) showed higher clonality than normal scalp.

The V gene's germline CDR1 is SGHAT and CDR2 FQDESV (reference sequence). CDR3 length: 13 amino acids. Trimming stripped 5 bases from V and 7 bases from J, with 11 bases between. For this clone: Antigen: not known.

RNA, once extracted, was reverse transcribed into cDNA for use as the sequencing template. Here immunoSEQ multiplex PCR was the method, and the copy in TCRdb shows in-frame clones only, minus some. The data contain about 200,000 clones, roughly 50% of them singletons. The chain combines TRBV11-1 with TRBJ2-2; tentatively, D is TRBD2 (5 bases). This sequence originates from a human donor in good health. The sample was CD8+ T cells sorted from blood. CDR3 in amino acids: CASSPDLYGELFF. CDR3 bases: TGTGCCAGCAGCCCGGACTTGTACGGGGAGCTGTTTTTT.